In its sample, the clone carrying this T cell receptor beta chain was seen many times. TCRdb re-analysed the 5' RACE reads in MiXCR, keeping a single row per CDR3 protein. The table includes fewer than 250,000 distinct CDR3 sequences, 5.5% to 7% detected once. This entry comes from a study of identical twins. V was shortened by 1 base and J by 3 bases, with 9 bases between the two germline ends. Germline V gene lookup returns CDR1 MGHRA and CDR2 YSYEKL. The CDR3 spans 14 residues. The same sample was also studied in work on yellow fever vaccine responses in identical twins.

This receptor was identified in a woman aged 18-30 years in good health. The sample was memory (CD45RO+) T cells sorted from blood. This chain joins TRBV4-1 and TRBJ1-1, with D uncertain. The CDR3 loop is CASSQGLRDTEAFF. In nucleotides, the CDR3 is TGCGCCAGCAGCCAAGGTTTGAGGGACACTGAAGCTTTCTTT.